The 6 T cell receptor beta chains below come from one sample, sequenced in a study of human T cells and chemical hapten exposure. MiXCR, run by TCRdb on the 5' RACE reads, gives a single entry per CDR3 protein. The data show around 140,000 distinct CDR3 sequences, about 4% seen once. The authors' total RNA extraction used unfractionated whole blood. The receptors originated from a female donor in good health.

This clonotype was seen ten or more times. The V call is TRBV7-2, the J call TRBJ1-2, with a weak D call TRBD1 (5 bases). The CDR3 loop spans 13 amino acids. V was shortened by 2 bases and J by 10 bases, with 14 bases between the two germline ends. CDR1 and CDR2 (germline): SGHTA, FQGNSA. This chain's CDR3 is CASSLMTVDAYTF. CDR3 bases: TGTGCCAGCAGCTTAATGACAGTTGACGCCTACACCTTC.

Ten or more counts support this clonotype. The rearrangement uses TRBV13 and TRBJ1-5, with D possibly matching TRBD1 (5 bases). The CDR3 totals 16 residues. The V gene's germline CDR1 is PRHDT and CDR2 FYEKMQ (reference sequence). Trimming left V 5 bases short and J 1 base short, with 15 bases between. The CDR3 region is CASSIRTHLSNQPQHF. The CDR3 DNA follows: TGTGCCAGCAGCATACGGACACACCTGAGCAATCAGCCCCAGCATTTT. The variable domain in full, completed from reference TRBV13 and TRBJ1-5, reads AAGVIQSPRHLIKEKRETATLKCYPIPRHDTVYWYQQGPGQDPQFLISFYEKMQSDKGSIPDRFSAQQFSDYHSELNMSSLELGDSALYFCASSIRTHLSNQPQHFGDGTRLSIL.

This clonotype has a count of ten or more. This chain connects TRBV6-5 to TRBJ2-1; D gene ambiguous. From germline, CDR1 is MNHEY and CDR2 SVGAGI. CDR3 length: 14 residues. V dropped 0 bases and J dropped 5 bases, with 8 bases sitting between them. The CDR3 protein is CASSYSPLNNEQFF. DNA for the CDR3: TGTGCCAGCAGTTACTCTCCCCTGAACAATGAGCAGTTCTTC.

This clonotype occurred a few times. V and J are TRBV20-1 and TRBJ1-1, with 7 bases that match TRBD1. The trim removed 5 bases at V and 2 bases at J, leaving 14 bases unmatched. Germline loops: CDR1 DFQATT, CDR2 SNEGSKA (reference sequence). This CDR3 spans 16 amino acids. The CDR3 nucleotides are TGCAGTGCTGGCGACGCGGCCGGGACAGCTAACACTGAAGCTTTCTTT. Amino acids: CSAGDAAGTANTEAFF.

This clonotype was recorded many times. The genes are TRBV9 and TRBJ1-1; a possible D gene is TRBD1 (6 bases). Germline assignment: CDR1 SGDLS and CDR2 YYNGEE. The CDR3 extends over 14 amino acids. Trimming stripped 3 bases from V and 6 bases from J, with 15 bases between. The CDR3 loop is CASSATGNSAEAFF. CDR3 nucleotides: TGTGCCAGCAGCGCCACAGGGAACTCCGCTGAAGCTTTCTTT.

The chain recombines TRBV28 with TRBJ2-2; 8 bases match TRBD1. CDR1 and CDR2 from the germline V gene are MDHEN and SYDVKM. The CDR3 spans 15 residues. V trimming: 7 bases; J trimming: 15 bases; junction bases outside the gene matches: 19. CDR3 DNA sequence: TGTGCCAGCATGACCTCCGGGACAGGAGCCCGTCGGGTGTTTTTT. Its protein is CASMTSGTGARRVFF.